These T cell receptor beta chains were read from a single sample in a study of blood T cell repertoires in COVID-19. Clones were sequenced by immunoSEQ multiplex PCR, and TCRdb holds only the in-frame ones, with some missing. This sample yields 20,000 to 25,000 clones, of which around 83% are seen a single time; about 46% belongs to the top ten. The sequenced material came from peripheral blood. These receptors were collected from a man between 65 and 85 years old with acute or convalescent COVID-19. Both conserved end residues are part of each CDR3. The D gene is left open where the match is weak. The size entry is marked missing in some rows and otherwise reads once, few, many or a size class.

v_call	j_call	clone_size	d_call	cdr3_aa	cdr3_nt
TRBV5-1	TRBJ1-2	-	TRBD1	CASGQGRTNYGYTF	TGCGCCAGCGGACAGGGGAGGACTAACTATGGCTACACCTTC
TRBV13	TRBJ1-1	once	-	CASTGPRRTEAFF	TGTGCCAGCACCGGTCCCCGGAGAACTGAAGCTTTCTTT
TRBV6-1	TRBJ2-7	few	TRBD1	CATKLRDSGYEQYF	TGTGCCACGAAGCTCCGGGACAGCGGCTACGAGCAGTACTTC
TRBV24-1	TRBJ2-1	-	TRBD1	CATSDPGQGYNEQFF	TGTGCCACCAGTGATCCGGGACAGGGTTACAATGAGCAGTTCTTC
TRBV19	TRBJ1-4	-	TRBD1	CASTPRDRSNEKLFF	TGTGCCAGTACCCCCCGGGACAGGTCTAATGAAAAACTGTTTTTT
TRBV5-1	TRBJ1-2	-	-	CASSSTPGQKAYGYTF	TGCGCCAGCAGCTCGACTCCCGGACAGAAGGCCTATGGCTACACCTTC
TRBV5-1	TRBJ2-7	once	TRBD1	CASSPGTGINEQYF	TGCGCCAGCAGCCCCGGGACAGGGATAAACGAGCAGTACTTC
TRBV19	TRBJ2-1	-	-	CASSPTTGLGEQFF	TGTGCCAGTAGTCCAACAACAGGTTTGGGTGAGCAGTTCTTC
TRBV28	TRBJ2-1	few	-	CATTPPSGLPSYNEQFF	TGTGCGACCACCCCCCCCAGCGGGCTCCCCTCCTACAATGAGCAGTTCTTC
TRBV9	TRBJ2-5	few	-	CASSVADARGETQYF	TGTGCCAGCAGCGTAGCGGATGCCAGGGGTGAGACCCAGTACTTC
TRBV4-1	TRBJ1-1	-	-	CASSQARSTEAFF	TGCGCCAGCAGCCAAGCGCGGAGCACTGAAGCTTTCTTT
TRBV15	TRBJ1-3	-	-	CATSRDRRAGNTIYF	TGTGCCACCAGCAGAGATCGCAGGGCTGGAAACACCATATATTTT
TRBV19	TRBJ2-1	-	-	CAIQTGGPRNEQFF	TGTGCCATCCAAACCGGGGGGCCTCGCAATGAGCAGTTCTTC
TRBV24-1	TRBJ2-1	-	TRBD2	CATSGGIAGGSGNEQFF	TGTGCCACCAGTGGAGGAATAGCGGGGGGGAGTGGGAATGAGCAGTTCTTC
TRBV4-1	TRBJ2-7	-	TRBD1	CASSPRNDRGYEQYF	TGCGCCAGCAGCCCCAGGAACGACAGGGGCTACGAGCAGTACTTC
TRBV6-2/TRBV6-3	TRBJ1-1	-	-	CASSYSVTTSLNTEAFF	TGTGCCAGCAGTTACTCGGTGACAACTTCTTTGAACACTGAAGCTTTCTTT
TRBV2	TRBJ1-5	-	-	CASSSRVSNQPQHF	TGTGCCAGCAGTAGCCGTGTCAGCAATCAGCCCCAGCATTTT
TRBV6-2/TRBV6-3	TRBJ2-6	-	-	CASSYWPRESGANVLTF	TGTGCCAGCAGTTACTGGCCACGGGAATCTGGGGCCAACGTCCTGACTTTC
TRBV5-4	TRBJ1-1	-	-	CASSLRGEGTEAFF	TGTGCCAGCAGCTTGCGTGGGGAGGGCACTGAAGCTTTCTTT
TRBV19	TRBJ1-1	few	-	CASSISVVNTEAFF	TGTGCCAGTAGTATATCGGTAGTGAACACTGAAGCTTTCTTT
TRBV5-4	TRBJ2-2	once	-	CASSSTGSGTGELFF	TGTGCCAGCAGCTCCACAGGGAGTGGCACCGGGGAGCTGTTTTTT
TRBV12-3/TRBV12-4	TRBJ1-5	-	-	CASSVRQAQPQHF	TGTGCCAGCAGTGTGCGACAGGCCCAGCCCCAGCATTTT
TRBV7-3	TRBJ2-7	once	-	CASSDRESYEQYF	TGTGCCAGCAGCGATAGGGAGTCCTACGAGCAGTACTTC